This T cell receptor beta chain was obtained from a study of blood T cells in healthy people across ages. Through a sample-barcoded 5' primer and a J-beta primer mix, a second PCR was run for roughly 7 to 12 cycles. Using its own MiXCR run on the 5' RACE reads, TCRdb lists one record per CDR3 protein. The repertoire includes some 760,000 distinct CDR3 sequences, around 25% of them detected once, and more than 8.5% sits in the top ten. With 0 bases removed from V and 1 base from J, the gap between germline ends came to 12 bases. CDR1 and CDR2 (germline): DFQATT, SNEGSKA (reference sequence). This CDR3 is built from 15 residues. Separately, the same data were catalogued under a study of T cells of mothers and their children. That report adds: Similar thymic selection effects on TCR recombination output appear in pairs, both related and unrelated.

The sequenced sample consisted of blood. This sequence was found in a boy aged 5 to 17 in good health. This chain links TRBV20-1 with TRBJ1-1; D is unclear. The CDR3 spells CSARDGGLRNTEAFF. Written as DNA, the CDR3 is TGCAGTGCTAGAGATGGAGGGCTTAGGAACACTGAAGCTTTCTTT.